One sample yielded the 31 T cell receptor beta chains listed below, sequenced in a study of cytomegalovirus exposure and HLA in healthy donors. Generated by immunoSEQ multiplex PCR, the TCRdb table keeps only in-frame clones and is missing some. The sample yields about 150,000 clones, 70% to 90% seen once. Input material: PBMCs. These receptors all stem from a man in his late teens or twenties in good health and CMV-seronegative.

The chain has TRBV7-2 and TRBJ2-3; 10 bases map to TRBD1. CDR1 and CDR2 from the germline V gene are SGHTA and FQGNSA. This CDR3 comprises 17 residues. The V and J ends lost 1 base and 1 base, in that order; junction bases with no gene match: 5. CDR3 amino acids: CASSLGVGTGGTDTQYF. The CDR3 region has the DNA TGTGCCAGCAGCTTAGGTGTTGGGACAGGGGGCACAGATACGCAGTATTTT.

This sequence joins TRBV5-1 and TRBJ2-3; 9 positions agree with TRBD1. The junction had 3 bases not matched to a gene; V was cut back by 4 bases and J by 0 bases. The germline gives CDR1 SGHRS, CDR2 YFSETQ. This CDR3 has 15 residues. This CDR3 is CASSPGTGSTDTQYF. The CDR3 coding sequence is TGCGCCAGCAGCCCCGGGACAGGGAGCACAGATACGCAGTATTTT.

This chain links TRBV11-2 with TRBJ2-1; 9 bases map to TRBD2. The CDR3 runs to 15 residues. CDR1 SGHAT and CDR2 FQNNGV come from the germline V gene. V was pared by 6 bases and J by 0 bases, with 3 bases of the junction left unmatched. As DNA, the CDR3 is TGTGCCAGCAGTCCTAGCGGGGACTCCTACAATGAGCAGTTCTTC. Translated: CASSPSGDSYNEQFF.

V gene TRBV10-3 combines with J gene TRBJ1-1; 9 bases are shared with TRBD1. The germline V gene encodes CDR1 ENHRY and CDR2 SYGVKD. Unmatched junction bases numbered 6, after V lost 8 bases and J lost 2 bases. This CDR3 comprises 14 residues. CDR3 in DNA: TGTGCCATCGGAGGGACAGGGACAAACACTGAAGCTTTCTTT. Translating it yields CAIGGTGTNTEAFF.

This chain joins TRBV4-1 and TRBJ2-7, with a tentative D call TRBD2 (5 bases). CDR3 length equals 14 residues. Germline loops: CDR1 MGHRA, CDR2 YSYEKL. Between the trimmed V and J ends, which lost 2 bases and 3 bases, there was a span of 11 bases. This chain's CDR3 is CASSQIWEYYEQYF. The CDR3 DNA follows: TGCGCCAGCAGCCAAATATGGGAGTACTACGAGCAGTACTTC.

There are a few counts of this clone. V gene TRBV14 combines with J gene TRBJ2-7; D might be TRBD1 (5 bases). CDR3 length: 14 residues. In germline, CDR1 is SGHDN, CDR2 FVKESK. Trimming cost V 3 bases and J 2 bases, with 11 bases left between them. CDR3 nucleotides: TGTGCCAGCAGCCAGGGGCCTCTTCCCTACGAGCAGTACTTC. Amino acids: CASSQGPLPYEQYF.

The chain recombines TRBV18 with TRBJ2-1; 9 nucleotides match TRBD2. CDR1 and CDR2 from the germline V gene are KGHSH and LQKENI. This CDR3 is 16 amino acids long. V lost 2 bases and J lost 7; bases outside the gene matches: 9. Here the CDR3 DNA reads TGTGCCAGCTCACCAAACGCGGGAGGGAAGGGGAATGAGCAGTTCTTC. Protein sequence: CASSPNAGGKGNEQFF.

This clone was detected once. J is TRBJ2-2 and V is TRBV2; D possibly corresponds to TRBD2 (5 bases). V lost 4 bases and J 1 base, leaving 13 bases between the germline ends. This CDR3 contains 16 residues. Germline values: CDR1 SNHLY, CDR2 FYNNEI. The CDR3 DNA follows: TGTGCCAGCAGTGGGAGGTCCGTCGTGAACACCGGGGAGCTGTTTTTT. This gives the protein CASSGRSVVNTGELFF.

This clone was picked up one time. The genes are TRBV10-3 and TRBJ2-7; 9 bases are a match to TRBD1. The CDR3 runs to 13 residues. V gave up 6 bases and J gave up 6 bases; unmatched junction bases: 6. Per the germline V gene, CDR1 is ENHRY and CDR2 is SYGVKD. CDR3 nucleotide sequence: TGTGCCATCAGCGCAGGACAGGGGACCGAGCAGTACGTC. Encoded protein: CAISAGQGTEQYV.

The gene calls are TRBV7-9 and TRBJ2-5; D is possibly TRBD2 (6 bases). CDR1 and CDR2 (germline): SEHNR, FQNEAQ (reference sequence). V was shortened by 3 bases and J by 5 bases, with 10 bases between the two germline ends. CDR3 length: 13 amino acids. CDR3 sequence reads: CASSLRDLETQYF. CDR3 DNA: TGTGCCAGCAGCTTGCGGGACCTGGAGACCCAGTACTTC.

The rearrangement links TRBV9 to TRBJ2-3; the match to TRBD2 covers 14 bases. CDR3 length: 18 amino acids. From germline, CDR1 is SGDLS and CDR2 YYNGEE. The junction had 9 bases not matched to a gene; V was cut back by 2 bases and J by 4 bases. The CDR3 coding sequence is TGTGCCAGCAGCGTCGGGACTAGCGGGAGTTTTGCCCCAGATACGCAGTATTTT. Residues: CASSVGTSGSFAPDTQYF.

The chain has TRBV7-9 and TRBJ2-1; 7 bases agree with TRBD1. Per germline, CDR1 SEHNR and CDR2 FQNEAQ (reference sequence). J was trimmed by 3 bases and V by 2 bases; bases with no gene match: 7. CDR3 length: 16 residues. The CDR3 DNA sequence: TGTGCCAGCAGCTTAACCAGGGACAGAAACTACAATGAGCAGTTCTTC. Its protein product is CASSLTRDRNYNEQFF.

This sequence joins TRBV2 and TRBJ2-7, with 11 bases that match TRBD2. In germline, CDR1 is SNHLY, CDR2 FYNNEI. V trimming: 6 bases; J trimming: 5 bases; junction bases outside the gene matches: 6. This CDR3 is built from 14 residues. CDR3 residues: CASRRGLAADEQYF. CDR3 coding DNA: TGTGCCAGCAGGAGGGGACTAGCGGCTGACGAGCAGTACTTC.

V is TRBV2 and J is TRBJ2-7; weak D call: TRBD2 (5 bases). The length of the CDR3 is 13 residues. The V gene's germline CDR1 is SNHLY and CDR2 FYNNEI. Trimming pared 3 bases from V and 1 base from J, leaving 7 bases between. This CDR3 is CASSDSGSYEQYV. DNA of the CDR3: TGTGCCAGCAGTGATTCGGGGTCCTACGAGCAGTACGTC.

This clone was seen a single time. The chain recombines TRBV7-2 with TRBJ2-1; maybe TRBD1 (6 bases). This CDR3 is built from 14 residues. The ends were cut back, 0 bases at V and 10 bases at J, with 13 bases in the middle. Germline V lookup: CDR1 SGHTA, CDR2 FQGNSA. This CDR3 is CASSLATRGNEQFF. The CDR3 nucleotides are TGTGCCAGCAGCTTAGCGACAAGGGGGAACGAGCAGTTCTTC. Drawing the rest from reference TRBV7-2 and TRBJ2-1, the complete variable domain is GAGVSQSPSNKVTEKGKDVELRCDPISGHTALYWYRQSLGQGLEFLIYFQGNSAPDKSGLPSDRFSAERTGGSVSTLTIQRTQQEDSAVYLCASSLATRGNEQFFGPGTRLTVL.

The V gene is TRBV7-9, the J gene TRBJ1-3; unclear D gene. The germline gives CDR1 SEHNR, CDR2 FQNEAQ (reference sequence). The CDR3 covers 14 residues. V was pared by 2 bases and J by 4 bases, with 9 bases between. The CDR3 sequence: CASSLTVTGNTIYF. CDR3 DNA sequence: TGTGCCAGCAGCTTAACGGTAACCGGAAACACCATATATTTT.

The CDR3 nucleotides read TGCAGCGTTGTACGGGACACCGGCTACAATGAGCAGTTCTTC. This codes for CSVVRDTGYNEQFF. The rearrangement uses TRBV29-1 and TRBJ2-1; D is perhaps TRBD1 (6 bases). This CDR3 contains 14 residues. Deletions cut 4 bases from V and 3 bases from J, with 13 bases between. The germline gives CDR1 SQVTM, CDR2 ANQGSEA.

CDR3 DNA sequence: TGTGCCAGCAGTGTCTCGGGACTAGCGGATAACAATGAGCAGTTCTTC. Residues: CASSVSGLADNNEQFF. This rearrangement joins TRBV27 to TRBJ2-1; TRBD2 aligns across 11 bases. CDR1 and CDR2 from the germline V gene are MNHEY and SMNVEV (reference sequence). The length of the CDR3 is 16 residues. J lost 5 bases, V lost 5 bases, and 8 bases had no gene match.

This clone turned up a few times. V gene TRBV21-1 combines with J gene TRBJ2-7; TRBD1, the table's D call, lacks a check against the DNA. TRBV21-1 corresponds to a pseudogene. CDR3 size: 16 residues. The CDR3 sequence is CASSKEIPDRVYEQYV. As DNA, the CDR3 is TGTGCCAGCAGCAAAGAGATCCCCGACAGGGTCTACGAGCAGTACGTC.

This chain connects TRBV29-1 to TRBJ2-7; TRBD2 agrees at 9 bases. The germline V gene encodes CDR1 SQVTM and CDR2 ANQGSEA. Trimming cost V 3 bases and J 1 base; bases outside gene matches: 13. This CDR3 is built from 17 residues. CDR3 DNA sequence: TGCAGCGTTGAGGGGACGGCTAGCGGGAAGTTTTCCTACGAGCAGTACTTC. Residues: CSVEGTASGKFSYEQYF.

The chain has TRBV4-1 and TRBJ1-1; the D is unclear. The V and J ends lost 0 bases and 1 base respectively, with 9 bases between them. The CDR3 contains 15 residues. Germline CDR1 MGHRA, CDR2 YSYEKL. The CDR3 DNA sequence: TGCGCCAGCAGCCAAGATCCCGGGGAGAACACTGAAGCTTTCTTT. As protein: CASSQDPGENTEAFF.

The rearrangement uses TRBV5-1 and TRBJ2-3, with 7 positions matching TRBD2. The V and J ends lost 4 bases and 5 bases, in that order; junction bases with no gene match: 10. CDR3 size: 15 residues. CDR1 SGHRS and CDR2 YFSETQ come from the germline V gene. The CDR3, as DNA: TGCGCCAGCAGCGGCCGGGGGGTTGGACAAGATACGCAGTATTTT. Its protein is CASSGRGVGQDTQYF.

V usage is TRBV27 and J usage is TRBJ1-5, with a weak D call TRBD1 (5 bases). The CDR3 consists of 19 residues. Germline CDR1 MNHEY, CDR2 SMNVEV (reference sequence). V was trimmed by 4 bases and J by 9 bases, leaving 31 bases between them. This CDR3 reads CASSSTEGPNREWSLPQHF. DNA of the CDR3: TGTGCCAGCAGTTCAACGGAGGGGCCGAATCGGGAATGGTCGTTGCCCCAGCATTTT.

Points on this clone: Other DNA sequences within the sample encode an identical CDR3. The chain links TRBV18 to TRBJ2-2, with 11 bases that match TRBD1. The trim removed 1 base at V and 3 bases at J, leaving 4 bases unmatched. Per germline, CDR1 KGHSH and CDR2 LQKENI. The CDR3 loop spans 17 amino acids. As DNA, the CDR3 is TGTGCCAGCTCACCACGGGGACAGGGGGACTACACCGGGGAGCTGTTTTTT. As protein: CASSPRGQGDYTGELFF.

The sample holds one count of this clone. The CDR3 DNA follows: TGTGCCAGCAGTTCGACAGAGGCAGGGGGCTACACCTTC. Translated: CASSSTEAGGYTF. V gene TRBV6-5 combines with J gene TRBJ1-2; perhaps TRBD1 as D (5 bases). CDR3 size: 13 residues. CDR1 is MNHEY, CDR2 SVGAGI, per germline. V lost 4 bases and J lost 8, with 14 bases in between.

V usage is TRBV5-4 and J usage is TRBJ2-2, with a tentative D call TRBD1 (6 bases). V lost 7 bases and J lost 6, with 19 bases in between. The germline V gene encodes CDR1 SGHNT and CDR2 YYREEE (reference sequence). This CDR3 has 15 residues. The CDR3 bases are TGTGCCAGCCACCAAACAGGGAATAAGGCCGGGGAGCTGTTTTTT. It translates to CASHQTGNKAGELFF.

By proportion, this clone is medium-sized. This chain connects TRBV15 to TRBJ2-6, with 11 bases that match TRBD2. Germline lookup yields CDR1 LNHNV and CDR2 YYDKDF (reference sequence). The CDR3 extends over 18 amino acids. V gave up 0 bases and J gave up 0 bases; unmatched junction bases: 1. DNA for the CDR3: TGTGCCACCAGCAGAGATGGGACTAGCGGCTCTGGGGCCAACGTCCTGACTTTC. It codes for CATSRDGTSGSGANVLTF.

The J gene is TRBJ2-2, the V gene TRBV7-2; weak D call: TRBD2 (6 bases). The CDR3 contains 16 residues. CDR1 and CDR2 (germline): SGHTA, FQGNSA. Trimming left V 7 bases short and J 7 bases short, with 22 bases between. CDR3 sequence: CASIIKGGGSGGELFF. CDR3 nucleotide sequence: TGTGCCAGCATCATAAAGGGTGGAGGGAGTGGCGGGGAGCTGTTTTTT. The full variable domain, its missing parts supplied by reference TRBV7-2 and TRBJ2-2, is GAGVSQSPSNKVTEKGKDVELRCDPISGHTALYWYRQSLGQGLEFLIYFQGNSAPDKSGLPSDRFSAERTGGSVSTLTIQRTQQEDSAVYLCASIIKGGGSGGELFFGEGSRLTVL.

The chain couples TRBV2 to TRBJ2-1, with D hard to call. Germline lookup yields CDR1 SNHLY and CDR2 FYNNEI. The length of the CDR3 is 14 residues. The germline V and J ends were trimmed by 10 bases and 1 base, with 14 bases remaining between them. The CDR3 coding sequence is TGTGCCACCGCCTTGACTGCTTCCTACAATGAGCAGTTCTTC. Translation: CATALTASYNEQFF.

This clone was seen once. The chain employs TRBV28 and TRBJ2-7, with 7 bases aligning to TRBD2. CDR1 is MDHEN and CDR2 is SYDVKM in the germline V gene. The junction had 10 bases not matched to a gene; V was cut back by 8 bases and J by 3 bases. The CDR3 length is 14 residues. CDR3 in DNA: TGTGCCAGCCGGGTGGGAGGGGTGGACTACGAGCAGTACTTC. It yields the protein CASRVGGVDYEQYF.

The sample holds a few counts of this clone. The V gene is TRBV7-9, the J gene TRBJ2-1; D is uncertain. The germline CDR1 and CDR2 sequences are SEHNR and FQNEAQ (reference sequence). V lost 5 bases and J lost 0, with 11 bases in between. The CDR3 runs 15 residues. The CDR3 sequence is CASSPTVSSYNEQFF. CDR3 bases: TGTGCCAGCAGCCCAACAGTGAGCTCCTACAATGAGCAGTTCTTC. Full variable domain (outside the CDR3, taken from reference TRBV7-9 and TRBJ2-1): DTGVSQNPRHKITKRGQNVTFRCDPISEHNRLYWYRQTLGQGPEFLTYFQNEAQLEKSRLLSDRFSAERPKGSFSTLEIQRTEQGDSAMYLCASSPTVSSYNEQFFGPGTRLTVL.